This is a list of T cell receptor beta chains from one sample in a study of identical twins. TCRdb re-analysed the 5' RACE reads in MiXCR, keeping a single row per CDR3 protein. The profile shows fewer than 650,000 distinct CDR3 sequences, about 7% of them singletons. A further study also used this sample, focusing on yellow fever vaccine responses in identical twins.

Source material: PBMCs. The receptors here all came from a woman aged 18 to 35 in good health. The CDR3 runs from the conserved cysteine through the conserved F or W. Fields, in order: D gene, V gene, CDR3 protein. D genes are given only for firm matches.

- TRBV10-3 CAISEGPADTYNEQFF
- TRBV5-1 CASSFFGGLGETQYF
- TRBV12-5 CASGLVPVGASGYTF
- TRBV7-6 CASSSTVTDTQYF
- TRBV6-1 CASSEFKWGNEQFF
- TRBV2 CASEEVEGTQYF
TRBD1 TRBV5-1 CASREGQGIPDTQYF
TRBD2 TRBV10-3 CAISESSSGRENEQFF
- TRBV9 CASSVVLGNEQFF
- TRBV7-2 CASSRRALTETQYF
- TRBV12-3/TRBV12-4 CASRNGHSSYNEQFF
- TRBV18 CASSRKSPNEQFF
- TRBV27 CASQSDRPNSYEQYF
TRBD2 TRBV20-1 CSARDLGSGESYNEQFF
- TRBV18 CASSPREGTFMNTEAFF
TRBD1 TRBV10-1 CASRDRGPNQPQHF
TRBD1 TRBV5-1 CASSFNTGATDTQYF